One sample yielded the 21 T cell receptor beta chains listed below, sequenced in a study of cytomegalovirus exposure and HLA in healthy donors. Both 60 Vbeta primers and 13 Jbeta primers went into the PCR. The assay was immunoSEQ multiplex PCR, and TCRdb's table has in-frame clones only and misses some. The table lists 83,000 or so clones, 81% of them singletons, with under 2% in the top ten. The sample comprised PBMCs. These receptors all come from a young woman in good health and CMV-seronegative.

The chain employs TRBV27 and TRBJ2-7; TRBD1 is a possible D gene (6 bases). Trimming removed 6 bases at V and 6 bases at J, with 18 bases between. This CDR3 spans 14 amino acids. Germline-derived CDR1 and CDR2 are MNHEY and SMNVEV (reference sequence). CDR3 bases: TGTGCCAGCAGGGTACACAGGGTAAAGGCCGAGCAGTACTTC. It yields the protein CASRVHRVKAEQYF.

V is TRBV5-1 and J is TRBJ1-1; no reliable D call. V shed 0 bases and J shed 1 base, with 10 bases lying between them. Germline CDR1 and CDR2: SGHRS and YFSETQ. The CDR3 loop spans 15 amino acids. The CDR3 DNA sequence: TGCGCCAGCAGCTTGGCCGGGGAAGGGAACACTGAAGCTTTCTTT. It specifies CASSLAGEGNTEAFF.

The rearrangement links TRBV11-2 to TRBJ2-1, with 8 positions matching TRBD2. The V gene end was trimmed by 5 bases and the J gene end by 6 bases; junction bases not matched to a gene: 6. Germline V gene data show CDR1 as SGHAT and CDR2 as FQNNGV. There are 14 residues in the CDR3. The CDR3 protein is CASSQGLAGNEQFF. In nucleotides, the CDR3 is TGTGCCAGCAGCCAGGGGCTAGCGGGCAATGAGCAGTTCTTC.

The chain has TRBV9 and TRBJ2-1, with TRBD2 matching over 11 bases. Trimming took 7 bases from V and 4 from J; bases not matched to a gene: 7. This CDR3 has 15 amino acids. Germline V gene lookup returns CDR1 SGDLS and CDR2 YYNGEE. The CDR3 loop is CASALTSGGYNEQFF. CDR3 DNA: TGTGCCAGCGCATTAACTAGCGGGGGTTACAATGAGCAGTTCTTC.

For this clone: The junction departs from the called germline gene at one end, perhaps through a read error. V usage is TRBV2 and J usage is TRBJ2-5, with 9 positions matching TRBD1. The germline CDR1 and CDR2 sequences are SNHLY and FYNNEI. This CDR3 has 15 amino acids. The CDR3 DNA sequence: TGTGCTAGCATACACCGGGACAGGGTCAAAGAGACCCAGTACTTC. Amino acids: CASIHRDRVKETQYF.

The rearrangement joins TRBV4-1 to TRBJ2-1; D possibly corresponds to TRBD1 (5 bases). This CDR3 has 14 residues. Trimming stripped 1 base from V and 6 bases from J, with 10 bases between. Germline V gene lookup returns CDR1 MGHRA and CDR2 YSYEKL. CDR3 bases: TGCGCCAGCAGCCAAGTGGGGCTAGTCAATGAGCAGTTCTTC. Translating it yields CASSQVGLVNEQFF.

This clone has a handful of counts. The J gene is TRBJ2-2, the V gene TRBV7-3; no definite D call. Germline CDR1 reads SGHTA; CDR2 reads FQGTGA. The V end was cut by 1 base, the J end by 5 bases, with 5 bases between. The CDR3 loop spans 13 amino acids. CDR3 sequence: CASSLRGTGELFF. The DNA for the CDR3 is TGTGCCAGCAGCTTAAGAGGAACCGGGGAGCTGTTTTTT. The complete variable domain, with remaining parts taken from reference TRBV7-3 and TRBJ2-2, reads GAGVSQTPSNKVTEKGKYVELRCDPISGHTALYWYRQSLGQGPEFLIYFQGTGAADDSGLPNDRFFAVRPEGSVSTLKIQRTERGDSAVYLCASSLRGTGELFFGEGSRLTVL.

The chain joins TRBV7-3 to TRBJ2-3; 9 bases agree with TRBD2. The CDR3 extends over 16 amino acids. V trimming: 6 bases; J trimming: 1 base; junction bases outside the gene matches: 8. In germline, CDR1 is SGHTA, CDR2 FQGTGA. The CDR3 sequence is CASSSIAGAGTDTQYF. In nucleotides, the CDR3 is TGTGCCAGCAGTTCGATAGCGGGAGCGGGCACAGATACGCAGTATTTT.

This chain uses TRBV19 with TRBJ2-1; 16 bases agree with TRBD2. This CDR3 is built from 16 residues. Per the germline V gene, CDR1 is LNHDA and CDR2 is SQIVND (reference sequence). Trimming cost V 3 bases and J 10 bases; bases outside gene matches: 6. Written as DNA, the CDR3 is TGTGCCAGTAGTATTACCGGGACTAGCGGGAGGGCCGAGCAGTTCTTC. Its translation: CASSITGTSGRAEQFF.

This chain uses TRBV25-1 with TRBJ2-3; 8 bases line up with TRBD1. The V gene's germline CDR1 is MGHDK and CDR2 SYGVNS. The junction had 8 bases not matched to a gene; V was cut back by 6 bases and J by 6 bases. The CDR3 consists of 14 residues. CDR3 sequence (DNA): TGTGCCAGCAGAGCCAGGGGGCAAGGTGATACGCAGTATTTT. Translation: CASRARGQGDTQYF.

V gene TRBV5-5 combines with J gene TRBJ1-4; 11 bases map to TRBD1. The CDR3 is 18 residues long. Unmatched junction bases numbered 7, after V lost 0 bases and J lost 3 bases. Germline CDR1 is SGHKS and CDR2 is YYEKEE (reference sequence). CDR3 DNA sequence: TGTGCCAGCAGCTTGGCCGGGACAGGGGGTCAGTCTAATGAAAAACTGTTTTTT. It encodes CASSLAGTGGQSNEKLFF.

The V call is TRBV6-1, the J call TRBJ1-3, with D maybe TRBD1 (5 bases). The germline CDR1 and CDR2 sequences are MNHNS and SASEGT. V lost 2 bases, J lost 1 base, and 9 bases lay in between. The CDR3 contains 15 residues. CDR3 sequence reads: CASSESRVSGNTIYF. The DNA of the CDR3 is TGTGCCAGCAGTGAATCCAGGGTGTCTGGAAACACCATATATTTT.

The rearrangement uses TRBV11-2 and TRBJ1-2; no firm D call. This CDR3 is built from 11 residues. The ends were cut back, 7 bases at V and 7 bases at J, with 10 bases in the middle. Germline loops: CDR1 SGHAT, CDR2 FQNNGV. CDR3 region: CASTSGLGYTF. Written as DNA, the CDR3 is TGTGCCAGCACCTCCGGTCTTGGCTACACCTTC. Full variable domain (remainder filled in from reference TRBV11-2 and TRBJ1-2): EAGVAQSPRYKIIEKRQSVAFWCNPISGHATLYWYQQILGQGPKLLIQFQNNGVVDDSQLPKDRFSAERLKGVDSTLKIQPAKLEDSAVYLCASTSGLGYTFGSGTRLTVV.

The rearrangement links TRBV28 to TRBJ2-3, with D possibly TRBD2 on 5 matching bases. The CDR3 consists of 16 residues. Germline CDR1 reads MDHEN; CDR2 reads SYDVKM. The V and J ends lost 4 bases and 5 bases respectively, with 19 bases between them. CDR3 in amino acids: CASSSLGGPSGDTQYF. In DNA, the CDR3 is TGTGCCAGCAGTTCCCTCGGAGGACCGTCGGGAGATACGCAGTATTTT.

The chain couples TRBV6-6 to TRBJ2-3; D gene ambiguous. The CDR3 contains 11 residues. Trimming left V 4 bases short and J 3 bases short, with 2 bases between. Per the germline V gene, CDR1 is MNHNY and CDR2 is SVGAGI (reference sequence). The CDR3 here is CASSLTDTQYF. Written as DNA, the CDR3 is TGTGCCAGCAGTTTAACAGATACGCAGTATTTT.

V is TRBV27 and J is TRBJ2-7, with 8 bases aligning to TRBD1. The germline V gene has CDR1 MNHEY and CDR2 SMNVEV (reference sequence). Unmatched junction bases numbered 9, after V lost 5 bases and J lost 9 bases. This CDR3 has 13 residues. In DNA form, the CDR3 reads TGTGCCAGCAGTCCAGGACAGGGTATAGTGCAGTACTTC. This codes for CASSPGQGIVQYF.

The chain combines TRBV9 with TRBJ2-5, with D possibly matching TRBD2 (5 bases). Matching the DNA end better, TRBJ2-7 makes the J call doubtful. The CDR3 is 15 amino acids. Per the germline V gene, CDR1 is SGDLS and CDR2 is YYNGEE. The CDR3 DNA sequence: TGTGCCAGCAGCCCACTAGGGCGAGATTCCTACGAGCAGTACTTC. This translates into CASSPLGRDSYEQYF.

The chain recombines TRBV28 with TRBJ1-2; D is uncertain. The germline CDR1 and CDR2 sequences are MDHEN and SYDVKM. This CDR3 has 14 amino acids. V was pared by 2 bases and J by 3 bases, with 10 bases between. The CDR3 spells CASSLGAYHYGYTF. The CDR3 DNA follows: TGTGCCAGCAGTTTAGGTGCGTACCACTATGGCTACACCTTC.

This clone was picked up one time. The CDR3 DNA is TGTGCCAGCAGTTTATGGGCTAGCGGGAGGCACTCCTACAATGAGCAGTTCTTC. This codes for CASSLWASGRHSYNEQFF. The rearrangement joins TRBV27 to TRBJ2-1; TRBD2 agrees at 11 bases. With 1 base clipped from V and 0 bases from J, the junction kept 5 bases outside the gene matches. Germline assignment: CDR1 MNHEY and CDR2 SMNVEV (reference sequence). The CDR3 contains 18 residues.

This clone was seen a single time. The chain employs TRBV28 and TRBJ2-5; 8 bases line up with TRBD1. This CDR3 region has 13 residues. Trimming cost V 6 bases and J 5 bases; bases outside gene matches: 5. The germline V gene has CDR1 MDHEN and CDR2 SYDVKM. CDR3 region: CASSPGGEETQYF. The CDR3 nucleotides read TGTGCCAGCAGCCCAGGGGGCGAGGAGACCCAGTACTTC.

The rearrangement uses TRBV29-1 and TRBJ2-3; TRBD2 might be the D (6 bases). V was cut by 4 bases and J by 4 bases, with 15 bases left in between. Germline CDR1 and CDR2: SQVTM and ANQGSEA. The CDR3 extends over 14 amino acids. The CDR3 DNA reads TGCAGCGTTGGGGGCCGCGGGGAGGCAGATACGCAGTATTTT. This codes for CSVGGRGEADTQYF.